The T cell receptor beta chain described here comes from a study of blood T cell repertoires in COVID-19. Study-level background: The United States, Italy and Spain were the sources of the acute and convalescent COVID-19 samples. PBMCs, B-cell-depleted T cells, or T cells were the source of the cDNA or gDNA that made up the material.

In the original analysis: Amplifying reference gene primers gave estimates of nucleated cell counts. TCRdb's copy holds only in-frame clones and misses some; the assay was immunoSEQ multiplex PCR. The V and J calls and clone size are taken from that table; D and trimming were inferred from the DNA. The sample comprises 65,000 to 75,000 clones, roughly 81% of which are singletons, and less than 20% rests with the top ten. This CDR3 region has 13 residues. In germline, CDR1 is SGHTA, CDR2 FQGTGA. V was clipped by 5 bases and J by 2 bases, with 9 bases between them. This TCR was sampled from a man older than 75 with acute or convalescent COVID-19. The V call is TRBV7-3, the J call TRBJ2-5; D perhaps matches TRBD2 (5 bases). Source material: peripheral blood. This CDR3 reads CASSLSGQETQYF. The DNA for the CDR3 is TGTGCCAGCAGCCTTTCGGGGCAAGAGACCCAGTACTTC.